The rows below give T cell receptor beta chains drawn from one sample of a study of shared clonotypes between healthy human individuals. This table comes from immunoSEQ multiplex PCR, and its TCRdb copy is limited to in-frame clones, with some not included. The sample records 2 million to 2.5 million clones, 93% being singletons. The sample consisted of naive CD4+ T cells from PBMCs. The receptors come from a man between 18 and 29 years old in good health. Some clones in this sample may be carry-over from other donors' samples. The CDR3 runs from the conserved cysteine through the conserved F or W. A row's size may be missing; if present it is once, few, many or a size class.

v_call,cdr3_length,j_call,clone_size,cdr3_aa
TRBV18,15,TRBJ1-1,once,CASSPTSEGRTEAFF
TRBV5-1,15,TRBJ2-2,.,CASSLTAINTGELFF
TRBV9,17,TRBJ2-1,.,CASSVKGLAGVWNEQFF
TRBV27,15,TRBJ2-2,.,CASRYAGGRTGELFF
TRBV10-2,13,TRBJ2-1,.,CASRAVAYNEQFF
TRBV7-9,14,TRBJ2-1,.,CASSLERGAHQQFF
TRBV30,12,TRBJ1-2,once,CAWGTDNYGYTF
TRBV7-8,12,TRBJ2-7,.,CASSSIANEQYF
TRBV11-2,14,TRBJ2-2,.,CASSPRRGTGELFF
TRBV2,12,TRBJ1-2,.,CASSGQNYGYTF
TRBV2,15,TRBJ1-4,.,CASSDEQGFPTGVVF
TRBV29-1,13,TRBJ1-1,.,CSGTRQGGTEAFF
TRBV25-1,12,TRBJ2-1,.,CASSEMGQKQFF
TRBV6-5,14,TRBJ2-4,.,CASSLSGIKNIQYF
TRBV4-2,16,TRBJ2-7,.,CASSQEPGRAVYEQYF
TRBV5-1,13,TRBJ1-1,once,CASMLGWNTEAFF
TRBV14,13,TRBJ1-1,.,CASSQYRGTEAFF
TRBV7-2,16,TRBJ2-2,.,CASSLGGVGNTGELFF
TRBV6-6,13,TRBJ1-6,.,CASSFGGDSPLHF
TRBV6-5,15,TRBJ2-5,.,CASSYIAGVRETQYF
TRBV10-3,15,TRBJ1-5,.,CAISDTGGTNQPQHF
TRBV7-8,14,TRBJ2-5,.,CASSLGRARETQYF
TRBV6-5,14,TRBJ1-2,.,CASRSGGEGYGYTF
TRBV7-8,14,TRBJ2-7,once,CASSLAGVSYEQYF
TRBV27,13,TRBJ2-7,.,CASSPDRSYEQYF
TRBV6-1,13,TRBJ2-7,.,CASSETDYHEQYF
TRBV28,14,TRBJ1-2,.,CASSSGTGGGGYTF
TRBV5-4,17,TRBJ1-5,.,CASTARVRAYSNQPQHF
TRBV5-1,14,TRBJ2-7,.,CASSVDREGFEQYF
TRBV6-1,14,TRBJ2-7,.,CASSEAGTGPEQYF
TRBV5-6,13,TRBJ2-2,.,CASSLISGRELFF
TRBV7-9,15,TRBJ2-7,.,CASSLAMGREWKQYF
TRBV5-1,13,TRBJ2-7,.,CASGAGGQYEQYF
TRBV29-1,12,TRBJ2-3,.,CSVESGADTQYF
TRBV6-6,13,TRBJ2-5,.,CASSTDSLGAQYF
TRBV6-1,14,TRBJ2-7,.,CASSERQVAYEQYF
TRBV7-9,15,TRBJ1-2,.,CASSEGQGIVYGYTF
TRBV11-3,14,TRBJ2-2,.,CASSLGVMSGELFF
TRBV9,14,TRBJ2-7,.,CASSVTARNYEQYF
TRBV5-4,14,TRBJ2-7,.,CASSTQGRSHEQYF
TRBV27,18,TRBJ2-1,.,CASSFTLVPASGYNEQFF
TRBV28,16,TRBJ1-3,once,CASRQPGQSSGNTIYF